This paragraph covers one T cell receptor beta chain sequence. Antigen unknown. The PCR ran on 60 Vbeta and 13 Jbeta primers. TCRdb keeps only in-frame clones here, not all; method: immunoSEQ multiplex PCR. The top ten clones hold over 2.5% of a sample with 150,000 to 200,000 clones, over 60% of them seen once. This record belongs to a study of cytomegalovirus exposure and HLA in healthy donors. Points from the study as a whole: Presence/absence results assume similar sequencing depth per donor, which may not hold. By HLA locus, TCR association rates varied in a later analysis, with DRB1 showing the most and HLA-C the fewest. Some highly shared sequence variants likely arose as a pipeline artifact. Reportedly, TCR beta sequences accurately predicted HLA-A and HLA-B alleles in most subjects.

The receptor's source is a woman in her twenties or thirties in good health and CMV-seronegative. The source material was PBMCs.

CDR3 nucleotide sequence: TGTGCCAGCAGGACAACAGATTATAATTCACCCCTCCACTTT. This translates into CASRTTDYNSPLHF. The gene calls are TRBV6-5 and TRBJ1-6; D not certain. The CDR3 covers 14 residues. Trimming shortened V by 6 bases and J by 4 bases, and 10 bases separated the two germline ends. Germline assignment: CDR1 MNHEY and CDR2 SVGAGI.